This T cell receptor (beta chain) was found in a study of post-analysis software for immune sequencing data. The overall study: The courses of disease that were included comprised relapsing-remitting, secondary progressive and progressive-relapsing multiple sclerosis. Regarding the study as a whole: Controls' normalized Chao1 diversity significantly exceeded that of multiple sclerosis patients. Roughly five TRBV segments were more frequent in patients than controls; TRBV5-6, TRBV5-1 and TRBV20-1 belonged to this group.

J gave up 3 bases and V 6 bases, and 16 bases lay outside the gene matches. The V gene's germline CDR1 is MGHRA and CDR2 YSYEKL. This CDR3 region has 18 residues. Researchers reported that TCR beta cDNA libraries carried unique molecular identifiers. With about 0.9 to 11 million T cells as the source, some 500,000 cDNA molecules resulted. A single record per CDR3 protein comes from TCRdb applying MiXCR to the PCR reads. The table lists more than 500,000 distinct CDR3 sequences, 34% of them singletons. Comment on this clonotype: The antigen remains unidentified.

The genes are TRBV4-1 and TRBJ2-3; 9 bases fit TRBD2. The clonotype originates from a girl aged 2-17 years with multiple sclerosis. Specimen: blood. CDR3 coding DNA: TGCGCCAGCAGTGTCGGATTAGCGGGGGCCTCAAGGACAGATACGCAGTATTTT. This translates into CASSVGLAGASRTDTQYF.